These 9 T cell receptor beta chains were all obtained from the same sample, sequenced in a study of PD-1 blockade in classical Hodgkin lymphoma. The protocol was immunoSEQ multiplex PCR, while the TCRdb copy is restricted to in-frame clones and leaves out a portion. The table lists 46,000 or so clones, roughly 78% of them singletons. Time point of the sample: cycle 4 day 1 (C4D1), after less than 7 weeks of nivolumab. Brentuximab vedotin exposure varied, and every patient relapsed after autologous stem cell transplantation. The input for sequencing was peripheral blood mononuclear cells (PBMCs), taken before the fourth cycle of nivolumab. Receptor source: a human donor with classical Hodgkin lymphoma.

The gene calls are TRBV4-3 and TRBJ2-3, with D perhaps TRBD1 (6 bases). Germline CDR1 and CDR2: LGHNA and YSLEER. This CDR3 region has 16 residues. Deletions cut 2 bases from V and 3 bases from J, with 15 bases between. For the CDR3, the DNA is TGCGCCAGCAGCCAACAACCACGAGGGGGAACAGATACGCAGTATTTT. Translating gives CASSQQPRGGTDTQYF.

The chain uses TRBV7-2 and TRBJ1-1, with unresolved D. This CDR3 is built from 14 residues. The germline gives CDR1 SGHTA, CDR2 FQGNSA. The V end was cut by 5 bases, the J end by 1 base, with 11 bases between. The CDR3 DNA follows: TGTGCCAGCAGCCCCGGAGTGGCGAACACTGAAGCTTTCTTT. Translated: CASSPGVANTEAFF.

The J gene is TRBJ2-1, the V gene TRBV11-3, with unresolved D. CDR1 and CDR2 from the germline V gene are SGHNT and YENEEA. Trimming stripped 0 bases from V and 5 bases from J, with 8 bases between. The CDR3 runs 14 residues. The CDR3, as DNA: TGTGCCAGCAGCTTAGAATATGGGAACAATGAGCAGTTCTTC. Translation: CASSLEYGNNEQFF.

J is TRBJ1-4 and V is TRBV2, with D unresolved. Germline V gene lookup returns CDR1 SNHLY and CDR2 FYNNEI. V gave up 7 bases and J gave up 4 bases, with 10 bases separating them. The CDR3 sequence is 13 residues long. CDR3 in amino acids: CASKGEYNEKLFF. CDR3 nucleotides: TGTGCCAGCAAGGGAGAGTATAATGAAAAACTGTTTTTT.

The V call is TRBV6-5, the J call TRBJ2-7; D is unresolved. Trimming took off 4 bases at V and 3 bases at J, with 4 bases between the two ends. Per germline, CDR1 MNHEY and CDR2 SVGAGI. The CDR3 extends over 11 amino acids. This CDR3 is CASSSYYEQYF. CDR3 coding DNA: TGTGCCAGCAGTTCCTACTACGAGCAGTACTTC.

CDR3 in DNA: TGTGCCTGGAGCTGGACTAGCGAAGAGACCCAGTACTTC. Protein product: CAWSWTSEETQYF. This chain links TRBV30 with TRBJ2-5; 9 bases match TRBD2. J lost 3 bases, V lost 3 bases, and 2 bases had no gene match. The CDR3 consists of 13 residues. Germline V lookup: CDR1 GTSNPN, CDR2 SVGIG (reference sequence).

The CDR3 sequence: CASSLYRGNSNQPQHF. The CDR3 nucleotides are TGTGCCAGCAGCTTATATCGAGGTAATAGCAATCAGCCCCAGCATTTT. The chain couples TRBV7-9 to TRBJ1-5; D gene unclear. Germline CDR1 and CDR2: SEHNR and FQNEAQ (reference sequence). Trimming cost V 2 bases and J 0 bases, with 11 bases left between them. The CDR3 loop spans 16 amino acids.

The genes are TRBV29-1 and TRBJ1-1; 7 positions match TRBD1. The germline gives CDR1 SQVTM, CDR2 ANQGSEA. The CDR3 covers 13 residues. V lost 6 bases and J lost 8; bases outside the gene matches: 12. CDR3 coding DNA: TGCAGCGTGATAAGGACAGGCGGATTAGAAGCTTTCTTT. Its protein product is CSVIRTGGLEAFF.

The chain recombines TRBV6-1 with TRBJ2-1; possibly TRBD2 for D (7 bases). This CDR3 is 13 amino acids long. Looked up from germline, CDR1 is MNHNS and CDR2 is SASEGT. V was clipped by 7 bases and J by 5 bases, with 12 bases between them. In DNA form, the CDR3 reads TGTGCCAGCACCAAAGGGGGGGACAATGAGCAGTTCTTC. This codes for CASTKGGDNEQFF.